The 26 T cell receptor beta chains given below trace back to one sample, sequenced in a study of human T cells and chemical hapten exposure. TCRdb redid the calling of the RACE reads with MiXCR, one entry per CDR3 protein. The sample carries about 190,000 distinct CDR3 sequences, 24% recorded once. Regarding time point: patch test 3, about 24 weeks after DPC sensitization. Treatment indicated: therapeutic diphenylcyclopropenone sensitization with weekly scalp DPC. The sample in question was whole blood, obtained in connection with sensitization to the hapten diphenylcyclopropenone (DPC). The receptors originated from a woman aged 40 to 50 with alopecia areata. Some clones in this sample may be carry-over from other donors' samples.

The V and J genes are TRBV9 and TRBJ2-3; a weak D match, TRBD1 (6 bases). V was shortened by 2 bases and J by 6 bases, with 25 bases between the two germline ends. Germline-derived CDR1 and CDR2 are SGDLS and YYNGEE. The CDR3 spans 18 residues. CDR3 sequence reads: CASSVRDTSGGSYDTQYF. In nucleotides, the CDR3 is TGTGCCAGCAGCGTCCGGGACACCAGTGGGGGTAGCTATGATACGCAGTATTTT.

This clonotype was seen more than once but under ten times. The CDR3 nucleotides read TGTGCCAGCAGACAAGGGACTAGCGTCTCCTACGAGCAGTACTTC. Protein sequence: CASRQGTSVSYEQYF. The V and J genes are TRBV12-3 or TRBV12-4 and TRBJ2-7; the match to TRBD2 covers 10 bases. The CDR3 consists of 15 residues. The V and J ends lost 6 bases and 0 bases, in that order; junction bases with no gene match: 5.

This clonotype was found a few times. The rearrangement links TRBV4-3 to TRBJ2-1; D ambiguous. V was shortened by 0 bases and J by 0 bases, with 9 bases between the two germline ends. The CDR3 length is 16 residues. From germline, CDR1 is LGHNA and CDR2 YSLEER. CDR3: CASSQDPPSSYNEQFF. CDR3 DNA sequence: TGCGCCAGCAGCCAAGATCCTCCGAGCTCCTACAATGAGCAGTTCTTC.

The V gene is TRBV29-1, the J gene TRBJ2-7, with D maybe TRBD1 (6 bases). CDR1 is SQVTM and CDR2 is ANQGSEA in the germline V gene. Trimming cost V 1 base and J 3 bases, with 16 bases left between them. The CDR3 sequence is 15 residues long. CDR3 bases: TGCAGCGTTGAAGCCCCGACAGGTTATAGCTACGAGCAGTACTTC. It translates to CSVEAPTGYSYEQYF.

The V call is TRBV7-2, the J call TRBJ1-2; D gene uncertain. The V end was cut by 1 base, the J end by 4 bases, with 10 bases between. The CDR3 runs 14 residues. Germline loops: CDR1 SGHTA, CDR2 FQGNSA. CDR3: CASSLVTDSYGYTF. CDR3 nucleotides: TGTGCCAGCAGCTTAGTCACAGACTCCTATGGCTACACCTTC.

The V gene is TRBV10-3, the J gene TRBJ2-7; possibly TRBD1 for D (6 bases). V was clipped by 6 bases and J by 2 bases, with 14 bases between them. The germline V gene encodes CDR1 ENHRY and CDR2 SYGVKD. The CDR3 length is 14 residues. In nucleotides, the CDR3 is TGTGCCATCAGGGGGGACACCGGTCCCTACGAGCAGTACTTC. Amino acids: CAIRGDTGPYEQYF.

This clonotype appeared many times. This sequence joins TRBV29-1 and TRBJ2-5, with 7 bases identical to TRBD2. The trim removed 4 bases at V and 2 bases at J, leaving 1 base unmatched. The CDR3 is made up of 12 amino acids. Per the germline V gene, CDR1 is SQVTM and CDR2 is ANQGSEA. CDR3 sequence (DNA): TGCAGCGTTGCGCGGGGGCAAGAGACCCAGTACTTC. Its protein is CSVARGQETQYF. Full variable domain (outside the CDR3, taken from reference TRBV29-1 and TRBJ2-5): SAVISQKPSRDICQRGTSLTIQCQVDSQVTMMFWYRQQPGQSLTLIATANQGSEATYESGFVIDKFPISRPNLTFSTLTVSNMSPEDSSIYLCSVARGQETQYFGPGTRLLVL.

The chain links TRBV6-5 to TRBJ1-3, with TRBD1 identical over 8 bases. V shed 6 bases and J 0 bases; nucleotides not matched to a gene: 10. Germline CDR1 is MNHEY and CDR2 is SVGAGI. CDR3 length equals 17 residues. CDR3: CASRAPGTGRSGNTIYF. In DNA, the CDR3 is TGTGCCAGCAGAGCTCCCGGGACAGGACGCTCTGGAAACACCATATATTTT.

The rearrangement joins TRBV29-1 to TRBJ1-1, with D unclear. CDR3 length: 13 residues. With 4 bases removed from V and 2 bases from J, the gap between germline ends came to 11 bases. Germline-derived CDR1 and CDR2 are SQVTM and ANQGSEA. CDR3 sequence: CSVVWQPNTEAFF. The DNA for the CDR3 is TGCAGCGTTGTCTGGCAGCCCAACACTGAAGCTTTCTTT.

In this sample, this clonotype turned up a few times. This rearrangement joins TRBV7-9 to TRBJ2-3; 8 bases are shared with TRBD2. There are 16 residues in the CDR3. The V gene end was trimmed by 5 bases and the J gene end by 2 bases; junction bases not matched to a gene: 9. Germline V CDR1 and CDR2: SEHNR, FQNEAQ (reference sequence). The CDR3 region is CASSPRTSPSTDTQYF. CDR3 bases: TGTGCCAGCAGCCCGAGGACTAGCCCTTCCACAGATACGCAGTATTTT.

The V call is TRBV5-5, the J call TRBJ2-1; 13 bases match TRBD2. V trimming: 4 bases; J trimming: 8 bases; junction bases outside the gene matches: 6. From germline, CDR1 is SGHKS and CDR2 YYEKEE (reference sequence). CDR3 size: 15 residues. DNA for the CDR3: TGTGCCAGCAGCGTGGATGGACTAGCGGGAGATGAGCAGTTCTTC. This sequence encodes CASSVDGLAGDEQFF.

This clonotype has more than one count but fewer than ten. The DNA for the CDR3 is TGTGCCAGCAGCTCGCAGGCCTTCGGAAACACCATATATTTT. As protein: CASSSQAFGNTIYF. The chain employs TRBV7-9 and TRBJ1-3, with D hard to call. Germline values: CDR1 SEHNR, CDR2 FQNEAQ (reference sequence). The CDR3 loop spans 14 amino acids. V was pared by 4 bases and J by 4 bases, with 11 bases between.

This clonotype was recorded at least ten times. J is TRBJ1-1 and V is TRBV5-8; no definite D call. Germline CDR1 and CDR2: SGHTS and YDEGEE. This CDR3 has 13 residues. The V gene lost 5 bases and the J gene lost 1 base, with 9 bases spanning the gap. CDR3 nucleotides: TGTGCCAGCAGATTTGGAAGGAACACTGAAGCTTTCTTT. It codes for CASRFGRNTEAFF.

The chain links TRBV10-3 to TRBJ2-1; D may be TRBD1 or TRBD2 (5 bases each). The CDR3 has 14 amino acids. With 3 bases removed from V and 9 bases from J, the gap between germline ends came to 15 bases. The germline V gene has CDR1 ENHRY and CDR2 SYGVKD. In DNA, the CDR3 is TGTGCCATCAGTGACTCTACTAGGGACGTTGAGCAGTTCTTC. This codes for CAISDSTRDVEQFF.

The V and J genes are TRBV9 and TRBJ2-3, with a weak D call TRBD1 (6 bases). Trimming pared 3 bases from V and 3 bases from J, leaving 17 bases between. CDR1 is SGDLS, CDR2 YYNGEE, per germline. The CDR3 has 16 residues. CDR3 sequence (DNA): TGTGCCAGCAGCGGATTCAGGGGATTTGGGACAGATACGCAGTATTTT. Its translation: CASSGFRGFGTDTQYF.

The rearrangement uses TRBV28 and TRBJ2-5; D is possibly TRBD2 (6 bases). Trimming shortened V by 8 bases and J by 5 bases, and 21 bases separated the two germline ends. The CDR3 runs to 15 residues. From germline, CDR1 is MDHEN and CDR2 SYDVKM. DNA of the CDR3: TGTGCCAGCGATGGGACCGGGGGTCGGGAGGAGACCCAGTACTTC. This codes for CASDGTGGREETQYF.

This clonotype has more than one count but fewer than ten. Mismatch with germline at one junction end may stem from a read error. This chain uses TRBV7-2 with TRBJ2-2, with 9 positions matching TRBD2. Looked up from germline, CDR1 is SGHTA and CDR2 is FQGNSA. This CDR3 region has 15 residues. CDR3: CASTLAGEVSGELFF. The CDR3 DNA is TGTGCCAGCACCTTAGCGGGGGAAGTATCCGGGGAGCTGTTTTTT.

The rearrangement joins TRBV29-1 to TRBJ2-7, with D maybe TRBD1 (6 bases). There are 13 residues in the CDR3. Trimming took 7 bases from V and 4 from J, leaving 17 bases between them. The germline CDR1 and CDR2 sequences are SQVTM and ANQGSEA. This chain's CDR3 is CSATTGLGYEQYF. In DNA form, the CDR3 reads TGCAGCGCAACGACAGGTCTTGGTTACGAGCAGTACTTC.

The chain links TRBV29-1 to TRBJ1-1; perhaps TRBD1 as D (6 bases). Trimming removed 8 bases from V and 8 bases from J, with 15 bases in between. The germline V gene has CDR1 SQVTM and CDR2 ANQGSEA. The CDR3 has 11 residues. The CDR3 protein is CSPRSTGEAFF. CDR3 nucleotide sequence: TGCAGCCCGCGCTCAACAGGGGAAGCTTTCTTT.

This clonotype was seen more than once but under ten times. The chain recombines TRBV2 with TRBJ1-5; TRBD1 matches at 7 bases. Germline loops: CDR1 SNHLY, CDR2 FYNNEI. There are 15 residues in the CDR3. The V segment lost 6 bases and the J segment 5 bases; nucleotides outside the gene matches: 10. CDR3 region: CASSVDRPHYQPQHF. The CDR3 coding sequence is TGTGCCAGCAGCGTGGACAGGCCTCACTATCAGCCCCAGCATTTT.

This clonotype was seen at least ten times. J is TRBJ2-7 and V is TRBV7-2; D is perhaps TRBD2 (5 bases). The ends were cut back, 4 bases at V and 2 bases at J, with 15 bases in the middle. The V gene's germline CDR1 is SGHTA and CDR2 FQGNSA. The length of the CDR3 is 15 residues. The CDR3 sequence: CASSWARDATYEQYF. CDR3 in DNA: TGTGCCAGCAGCTGGGCCCGGGATGCTACCTACGAGCAGTACTTC.

The V gene is TRBV12-3 or TRBV12-4, the J gene TRBJ2-3, with D possibly TRBD2 on 7 matching bases. CDR3 size: 15 residues. V was cut by 0 bases and J by 4 bases, with 11 bases left in between. The DNA of the CDR3 is TGTGCCAGCAGTTTAGCGGGAGGGGGAGCAGATACGCAGTATTTT. This codes for CASSLAGGGADTQYF.

V and J are TRBV27 and TRBJ2-7, with D maybe TRBD1 (5 bases). Looked up from germline, CDR1 is MNHEY and CDR2 is SMNVEV (reference sequence). This CDR3 contains 14 residues. The V end was cut by 4 bases, the J end by 1 base, with 11 bases between. Here the CDR3 DNA reads TGTGCCAGCAGTTCGCTCAGGGAATCCTACGAGCAGTACTTC. Its translation: CASSSLRESYEQYF.

This clonotype is a singleton in its sample. V and J are TRBV5-1 and TRBJ1-2; 9 bases are shared with TRBD1. The germline CDR1 and CDR2 sequences are SGHRS and YFSETQ. J lost 2 bases, V lost 0 bases, and 5 bases had no gene match. The CDR3 spans 16 residues. The CDR3 DNA follows: TGCGCCAGCAGCTTGGCCCCAGACAGGGGGAACTATGGCTACACCTTC. Amino acid sequence: CASSLAPDRGNYGYTF.

V usage is TRBV5-1 and J usage is TRBJ2-5; 11 positions match TRBD2. The CDR3 loop spans 15 amino acids. Germline CDR1 SGHRS, CDR2 YFSETQ. The V and J ends lost 4 bases and 5 bases, in that order; junction bases with no gene match: 7. The CDR3 nucleotides read TGCGCCAGCAGCGGAACGGGACTAGCGGTGGAGACCCAGTACTTC. Its protein is CASSGTGLAVETQYF.

On this clonotype: A much larger clonotype is one base distant, so this may be a read error. This rearrangement joins TRBV6-6 to TRBJ2-3, with D uncertain. Germline V CDR1 and CDR2: MNHNY, SVGAGI (reference sequence). The CDR3 runs to 13 residues. Between the trimmed V and J ends, which lost 2 bases and 1 base, there was a span of 4 bases. CDR3 amino acids: CASSYRGTDTQYF. In DNA, the CDR3 is TGTGCCAGCAGTTACCGCGGCACAGATACGCAGTATTTT.